Following are 7 T cell receptor beta chains from one sample sequenced in a study of shared clonotypes between healthy human individuals. Profiling relied on immunoSEQ multiplex PCR, and the TCRdb table lists in-frame clones only, not all of them. The sample holds approximately 2,000,000 clones; roughly 92% are singletons and the top ten take approximately 0.39%. The sample taken for sequencing was naive CD4+ T cells from PBMCs. Subset here: CD45RA+ positively selected. These receptors were obtained from a man aged 18 to 35 in good health. Some clones in this sample may be carry-over from other donors' samples.

The V and J genes are TRBV10-3 and TRBJ1-2, with 7 bases identical to TRBD1. Germline assignment: CDR1 ENHRY and CDR2 SYGVKD. The CDR3 length is 16 residues. V was clipped by 2 bases and J by 1 base; unmatched bases: 7. The CDR3 here is CAISEGVGGINYGYTF. CDR3 DNA: TGTGCCATCAGTGAGGGGGTAGGGGGCATTAACTATGGCTACACCTTC.

This chain links TRBV5-1 with TRBJ1-1; D is possibly TRBD1 (5 bases). CDR3 size: 13 residues. V was shortened by 2 bases and J by 4 bases, with 9 bases between the two germline ends. The germline CDR1 and CDR2 sequences are SGHRS and YFSETQ. CDR3 sequence (DNA): TGCGCCAGCAGCTTTGACAGCACCACTGAAGCTTTCTTT. Residues: CASSFDSTTEAFF.

This chain uses TRBV7-9 with TRBJ2-1, with D possibly TRBD2 on 6 matching bases. CDR3 length: 15 amino acids. The V end was cut by 3 bases, the J end by 0 bases, with 9 bases between. CDR1 SEHNR and CDR2 FQNEAQ come from the germline V gene (reference sequence). The CDR3 region is CASSFGTASYNEQFF. The CDR3 nucleotides are TGTGCCAGCAGCTTCGGGACTGCCTCCTACAATGAGCAGTTCTTC.

Turning to this clone: Other DNA variants within this sample encode the same CDR3. The gene calls are TRBV9 and TRBJ2-5; the match to TRBD2 covers 8 bases. The germline gives CDR1 SGDLS, CDR2 YYNGEE. The CDR3 extends over 14 amino acids. The V and J ends lost 2 bases and 1 base, in that order; junction bases with no gene match: 1. Here the CDR3 reads CASSVTSGQETQYF. The CDR3 nucleotides are TGTGCCAGCAGCGTTACTAGCGGCCAAGAGACCCAGTACTTC.

The chain recombines TRBV6-1 with TRBJ2-4, with 8 bases identical to TRBD2. The CDR3 is made up of 16 amino acids. Germline assignment: CDR1 MNHNS and CDR2 SASEGT. V lost 1 base, J lost 0 bases, and 2 bases stayed unmatched. This CDR3 reads CASSEVLAGAKNIQYF. CDR3 nucleotide sequence: TGTGCCAGCAGTGAAGTTCTAGCGGGAGCCAAAAACATTCAGTACTTC.

This chain links TRBV30 with TRBJ2-7, with D unclear. V lost 2 bases and J lost 0, with 14 bases in between. The CDR3 is 15 residues long. Germline V CDR1 and CDR2: GTSNPN, SVGIG (reference sequence). CDR3 loop: CAWSFKTPSSYEQYF. The CDR3 DNA is TGTGCCTGGAGTTTTAAGACCCCCAGCTCCTACGAGCAGTACTTC. Full variable domain (remainder filled in from reference TRBV30 and TRBJ2-7): SQTIHQWPATLVQPVGSPLSLECTVEGTSNPNLYWYRQAAGRGLQLLFYSVGIGQISSEVPQNLSASRPQDRQFILSSKKLLLSDSGFYLCAWSFKTPSSYEQYFGPGTRLTVT.

The J gene is TRBJ2-3, the V gene TRBV2, with TRBD2 matching 11 bases. The junction had 7 bases not matched to a gene; V was cut back by 6 bases and J by 5 bases. Germline V gene lookup returns CDR1 SNHLY and CDR2 FYNNEI. This CDR3 is built from 15 residues. DNA for the CDR3: TGTGCCAGCAGACAACTAGCGGGAGTGGTAGATACGCAGTATTTT. Translation: CASRQLAGVVDTQYF. Together with reference TRBV2 and TRBJ2-3, the CDR3 gives the full variable domain: EPEVTQTPSHQVTQMGQEVILRCVPISNHLYFYWYRQILGQKVEFLVSFYNNEISEKSEIFDDQFSVERPDGSNFTLKIRSTKLEDSAMYFCASRQLAGVVDTQYFGPGTRLTVL.